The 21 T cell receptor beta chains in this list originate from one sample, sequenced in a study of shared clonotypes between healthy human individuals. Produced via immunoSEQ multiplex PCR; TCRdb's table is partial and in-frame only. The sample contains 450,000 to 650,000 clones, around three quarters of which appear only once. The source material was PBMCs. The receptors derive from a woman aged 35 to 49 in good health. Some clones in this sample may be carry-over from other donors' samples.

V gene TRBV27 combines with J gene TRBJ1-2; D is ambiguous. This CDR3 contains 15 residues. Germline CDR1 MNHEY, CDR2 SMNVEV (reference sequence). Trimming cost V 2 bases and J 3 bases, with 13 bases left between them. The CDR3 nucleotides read TGTGCCAGCAGTTTAACCCCCCCCATGGACTATGGCTACACCTTC. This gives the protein CASSLTPPMDYGYTF.

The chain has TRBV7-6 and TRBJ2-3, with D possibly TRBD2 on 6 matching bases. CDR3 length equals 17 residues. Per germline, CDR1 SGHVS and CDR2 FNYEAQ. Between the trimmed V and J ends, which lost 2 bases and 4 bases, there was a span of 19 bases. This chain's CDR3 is CASSLPPRGGASDTQYF. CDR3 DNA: TGTGCCAGCAGCTTACCGCCGCGAGGAGGGGCTTCAGATACGCAGTATTTT.

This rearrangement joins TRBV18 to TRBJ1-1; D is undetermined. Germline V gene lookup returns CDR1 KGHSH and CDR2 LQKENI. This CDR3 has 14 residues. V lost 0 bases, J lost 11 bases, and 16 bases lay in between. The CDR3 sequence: CASSPPLGPRRAFF. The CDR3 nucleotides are TGTGCCAGCTCACCACCGCTCGGTCCACGGAGGGCTTTCTTT. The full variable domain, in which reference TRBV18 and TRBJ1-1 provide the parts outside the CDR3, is NAGVMQNPRHLVRRRGQEARLRCSPMKGHSHVYWYRQLPEEGLKFMVYLQKENIIDESGMPKERFSAEFPKEGPSILRIQQVVRGDSAAYFCASSPPLGPRRAFFGQGTRLTVV.

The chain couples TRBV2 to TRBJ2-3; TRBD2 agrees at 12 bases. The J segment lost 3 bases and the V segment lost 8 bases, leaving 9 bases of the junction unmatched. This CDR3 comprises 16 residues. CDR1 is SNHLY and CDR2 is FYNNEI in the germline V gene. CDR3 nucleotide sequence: TGTGCCAGCTCTCGACTAGCGGGAGTGGGTACAGATACGCAGTATTTT. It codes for CASSRLAGVGTDTQYF.

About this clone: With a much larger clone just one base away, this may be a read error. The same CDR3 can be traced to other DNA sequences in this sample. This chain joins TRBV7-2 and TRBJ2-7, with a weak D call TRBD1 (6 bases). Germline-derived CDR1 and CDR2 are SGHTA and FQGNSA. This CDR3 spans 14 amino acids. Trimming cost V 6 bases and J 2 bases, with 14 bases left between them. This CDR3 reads CASSSNTGPYEQYF. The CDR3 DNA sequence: TGTGCCAGCAGTTCTAACACAGGGCCCTACGAGCAGTACTTC.

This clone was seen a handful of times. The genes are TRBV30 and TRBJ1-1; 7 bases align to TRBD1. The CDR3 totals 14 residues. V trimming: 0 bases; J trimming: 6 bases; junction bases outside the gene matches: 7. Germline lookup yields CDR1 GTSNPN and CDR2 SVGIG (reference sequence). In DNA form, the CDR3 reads TGTGCCTGGAGTGTACTATGGGGACAGCCTGAAGCTTTCTTT. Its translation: CAWSVLWGQPEAFF.

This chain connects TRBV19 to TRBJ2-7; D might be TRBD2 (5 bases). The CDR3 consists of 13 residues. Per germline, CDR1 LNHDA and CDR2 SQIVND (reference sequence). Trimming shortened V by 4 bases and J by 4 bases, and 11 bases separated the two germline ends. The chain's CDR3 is CASSSRRSYEQYF. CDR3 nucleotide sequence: TGTGCCAGTAGTAGTCGGAGGTCATACGAGCAGTACTTC.

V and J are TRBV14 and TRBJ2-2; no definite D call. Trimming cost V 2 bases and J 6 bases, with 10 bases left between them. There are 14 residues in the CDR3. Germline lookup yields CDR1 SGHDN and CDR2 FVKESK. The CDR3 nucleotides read TGTGCCAGCAGCCAAACTCATCCAGCCGGGGAGCTGTTTTTT. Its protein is CASSQTHPAGELFF.

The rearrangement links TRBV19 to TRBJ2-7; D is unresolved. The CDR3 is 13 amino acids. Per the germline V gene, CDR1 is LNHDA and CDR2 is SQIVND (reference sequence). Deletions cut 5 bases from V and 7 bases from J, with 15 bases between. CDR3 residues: CASSPLGKREQYF. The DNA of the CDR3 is TGTGCCAGTAGTCCGCTGGGTAAGAGAGAGCAGTACTTC.

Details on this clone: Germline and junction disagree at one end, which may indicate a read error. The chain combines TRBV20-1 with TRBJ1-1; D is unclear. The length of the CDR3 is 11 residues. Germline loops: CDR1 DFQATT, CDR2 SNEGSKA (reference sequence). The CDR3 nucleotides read TGCAGTGCCACCCCCGCCGTTGGAGTTAAGTTT. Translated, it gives CSATPAVGVKF.

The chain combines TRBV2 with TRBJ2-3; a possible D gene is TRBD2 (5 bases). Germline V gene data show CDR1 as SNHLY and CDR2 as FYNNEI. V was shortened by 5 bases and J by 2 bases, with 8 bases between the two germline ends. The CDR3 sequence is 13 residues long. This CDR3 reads CASSLAPTDTQYF. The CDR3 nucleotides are TGTGCCAGCAGTCTAGCTCCCACAGATACGCAGTATTTT.

The CDR3 spells CASSRPSGVLYEQYF. The CDR3, as DNA: TGTGCCAGCAGCCGGCCTAGCGGGGTACTCTACGAGCAGTACTTC. The chain carries TRBV11-1 and TRBJ2-7; 9 bases match TRBD2. The V gene's germline CDR1 is SGHAT and CDR2 FQDESV (reference sequence). The CDR3 consists of 15 residues. V shed 5 bases, J shed 3 bases, and the junction held 8 bases outside the gene matches.

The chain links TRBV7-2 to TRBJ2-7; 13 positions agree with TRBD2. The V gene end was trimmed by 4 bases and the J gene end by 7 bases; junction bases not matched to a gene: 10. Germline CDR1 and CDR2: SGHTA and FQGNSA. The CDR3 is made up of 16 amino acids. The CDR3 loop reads CASSSSGTSGTSEQYF. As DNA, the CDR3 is TGTGCCAGCAGCTCCTCCGGGACTAGCGGGACTTCTGAGCAGTACTTC.

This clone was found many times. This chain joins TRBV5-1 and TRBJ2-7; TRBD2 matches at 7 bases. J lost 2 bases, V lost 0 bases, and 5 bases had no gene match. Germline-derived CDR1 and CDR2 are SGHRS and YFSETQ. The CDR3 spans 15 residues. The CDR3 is CASSLAPGGPYEQYF. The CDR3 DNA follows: TGCGCCAGCAGCTTGGCCCCGGGAGGCCCCTACGAGCAGTACTTC.

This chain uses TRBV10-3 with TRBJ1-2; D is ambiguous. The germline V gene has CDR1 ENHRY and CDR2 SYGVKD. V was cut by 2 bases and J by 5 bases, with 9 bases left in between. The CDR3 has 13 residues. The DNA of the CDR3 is TGTGCCATCAGTGAGGCAAGTAATTATGGCTACACCTTC. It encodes CAISEASNYGYTF.

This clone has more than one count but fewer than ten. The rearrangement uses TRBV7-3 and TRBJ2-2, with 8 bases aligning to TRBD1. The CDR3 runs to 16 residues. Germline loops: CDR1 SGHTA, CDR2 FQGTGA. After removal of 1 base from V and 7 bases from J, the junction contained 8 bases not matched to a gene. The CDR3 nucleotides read TGTGCCAGCAGCTTAAACGGCAGGGGGCTTGTCGGGGAGCTGTTTTTT. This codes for CASSLNGRGLVGELFF.

The CDR3: CASSRLQGAGTEAFF. In DNA form, the CDR3 reads TGTGCCAGCAGTCGCTTGCAGGGGGCTGGGACTGAAGCTTTCTTT. The chain recombines TRBV27 with TRBJ1-1; 8 nucleotides agree with TRBD1. The V and J ends lost 5 bases and 5 bases, in that order; junction bases with no gene match: 10. CDR1 and CDR2 (germline): MNHEY, SMNVEV (reference sequence). The CDR3 length is 15 residues.

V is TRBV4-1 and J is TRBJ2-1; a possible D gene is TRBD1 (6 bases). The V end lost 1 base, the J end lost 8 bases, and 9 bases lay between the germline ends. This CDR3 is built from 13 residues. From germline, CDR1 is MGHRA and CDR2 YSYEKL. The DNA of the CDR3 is TGCGCCAGCAGCCAAGGCGAGGGGGATGAGCAGTTCTTC. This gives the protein CASSQGEGDEQFF.

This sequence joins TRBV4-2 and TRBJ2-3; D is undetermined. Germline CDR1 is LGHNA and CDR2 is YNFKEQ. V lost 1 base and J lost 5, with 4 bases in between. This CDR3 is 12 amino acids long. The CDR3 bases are TGTGCCAGCAGCCAAGCTTTAGATACGCAGTATTTT. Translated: CASSQALDTQYF.

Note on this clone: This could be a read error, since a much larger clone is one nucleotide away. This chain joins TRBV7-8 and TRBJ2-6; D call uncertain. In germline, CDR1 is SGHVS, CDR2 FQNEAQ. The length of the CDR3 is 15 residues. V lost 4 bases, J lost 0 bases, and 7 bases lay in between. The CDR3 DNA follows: TGTGCCAGCAGCTCCCTTCTCTCTGGGGCCAACGTCCTGACTTTC. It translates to CASSSLLSGANVLTF.

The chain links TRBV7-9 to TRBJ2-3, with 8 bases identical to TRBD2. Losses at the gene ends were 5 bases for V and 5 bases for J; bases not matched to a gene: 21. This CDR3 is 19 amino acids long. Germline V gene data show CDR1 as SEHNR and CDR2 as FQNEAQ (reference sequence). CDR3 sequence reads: CASSPRGPGAGGIRDTQYF. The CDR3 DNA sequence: TGTGCCAGCAGCCCCAGGGGACCTGGGGCGGGAGGTATACGAGATACGCAGTATTTT.